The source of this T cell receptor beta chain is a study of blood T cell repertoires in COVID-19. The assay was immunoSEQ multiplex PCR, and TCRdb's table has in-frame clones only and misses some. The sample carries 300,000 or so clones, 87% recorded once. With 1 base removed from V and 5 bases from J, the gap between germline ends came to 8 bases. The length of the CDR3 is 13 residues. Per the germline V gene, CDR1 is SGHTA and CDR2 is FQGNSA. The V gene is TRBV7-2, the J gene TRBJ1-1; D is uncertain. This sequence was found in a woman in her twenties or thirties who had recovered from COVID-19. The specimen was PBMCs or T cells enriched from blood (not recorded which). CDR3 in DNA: TGTGCCAGCAGCTTAGGGACTTTTACTGAAGCTTTCTTT. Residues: CASSLGTFTEAFF.